This T cell receptor (beta chain) originates from a study of T cells in Graves' hyperthyroidism and ophthalmopathy. Study results and caveats: Blood held most thyroid clonotypes expanded above 0.001 frequency.

A note on this clonotype: Its antigen remains unidentified.

This CDR3 is 16 amino acids long. The V gene's germline CDR1 is SEHNR and CDR2 FQNEAQ (reference sequence). V shed 0 bases and J shed 2 bases, with 10 bases lying between them. The source material, RNA transcripts, was used to amplify TCR beta CDR3 regions. Initially, a first-round RT-PCR of the TCR CDR3 employed the HTBI primer set. TCRdb re-derived calls from the multiplex PCR reads in MiXCR, one entry per CDR3 protein. The sample consists of about 340,000 distinct CDR3 sequences, 18% of them appearing once. Stable disease denoted Graves' hyperthyroidism without ophthalmopathy progression within 18 months.

The TCR originated in a woman between 50 and 59 years old with Graves' hyperthyroidism. Sequenced material: blood. This rearrangement joins TRBV7-9 to TRBJ1-4; unclear D gene. The CDR3 protein is CASSLAPSRTNEKLFF. The CDR3 DNA reads as TGTGCCAGCAGCTTAGCGCCCAGCCGTACTAATGAAAAACTGTTTTTT.